Below are 21 T cell receptor beta chains sequenced from a single sample in a study of blood T cells in healthy people across ages. PCR was performed a second time for roughly 7 to 11 cycles using a sample-barcoded 5' primer and a J-beta primer mix. TCRdb passed the 5' RACE reads through MiXCR, listing each CDR3 protein once. The sample carries roughly 2 million distinct CDR3 sequences, about 49% recorded once. Sample: blood. The receptors come from a woman in her forties in good health.

For the CDR3, the DNA is TGTGCCAGCAGCTTAGAGTACGGGACCCAGTACTTC. It is translated as CASSLEYGTQYF. The rearrangement links TRBV7-2 to TRBJ2-4; D is unresolved. The DNA end lines up better with TRBJ2-5; the J call may be wrong. The V gene's germline CDR1 is SGHTA and CDR2 FQGNSA. This CDR3 spans 12 amino acids.

The CDR3 DNA reads as TGCAGCGTTGAGAAAGGGACAGGGGCTGGCTACACCTTC. It translates to CSVEKGTGAGYTF. The rearrangement uses TRBV29-1 and TRBJ1-2, with 10 nucleotides matching TRBD1. CDR1 SQVTM and CDR2 ANQGSEA come from the germline V gene. Unmatched junction bases numbered 5, after V lost 3 bases and J lost 7 bases. CDR3 length equals 13 residues. Drawing the rest from reference TRBV29-1 and TRBJ1-2, the complete variable domain is SAVISQKPSRDICQRGTSLTIQCQVDSQVTMMFWYRQQPGQSLTLIATANQGSEATYESGFVIDKFPISRPNLTFSTLTVSNMSPEDSSIYLCSVEKGTGAGYTFGSGTRLTVV.

The chain recombines TRBV7-2 with TRBJ1-2; a weak D match, TRBD1 (5 bases). The germline V and J ends were trimmed by 8 bases and 1 base, with 14 bases remaining between them. The CDR3 loop spans 14 amino acids. Germline values: CDR1 SGHTA, CDR2 FQGNSA. As DNA, the CDR3 is TGTGCCAGCGGGGCGTCCAGGGTTAACTATGGCTACACCTTC. This sequence encodes CASGASRVNYGYTF.

This clonotype is a singleton in its sample. The chain recombines TRBV20-1 with TRBJ2-7, with TRBD1 as a possible D gene (5 bases). CDR1 and CDR2 (germline): DFQATT, SNEGSKA (reference sequence). Deletions cut 3 bases from V and 5 bases from J, with 20 bases between. The CDR3 consists of 15 residues. CDR3 residues: CSARDAAGLRNEQYF. Here the CDR3 DNA reads TGCAGTGCTAGGGATGCGGCAGGGCTTAGGAACGAGCAGTACTTC.

This clonotype was recorded a few times. The genes are TRBV20-1 and TRBJ2-7; TRBD2 might be the D (5 bases). The CDR3 runs to 13 residues. Germline V gives CDR1 DFQATT, CDR2 SNEGSKA (reference sequence). The V end was cut by 3 bases, the J end by 0 bases, with 9 bases between. CDR3 in amino acids: CSARSGYSYEQYF. The CDR3 region has the DNA TGCAGTGCTAGGTCGGGATACTCCTACGAGCAGTACTTC.

This clonotype came up a few times. The chain has TRBV20-1 and TRBJ2-4, with 9 bases matching TRBD1. The J call is uncertain, as TRBJ2-7 better fits the DNA end. CDR3 length equals 13 residues. Germline CDR1 and CDR2: DFQATT and SNEGSKA (reference sequence). CDR3 DNA sequence: TGCAGTGCCAAAGGACAGGGGCGCTACGAGCAGTACTTC. Translated, it gives CSAKGQGRYEQYF.

V is TRBV6-2 or TRBV6-3 and J is TRBJ2-1; D uncertain. Trimming took 6 bases from V and 4 from J, leaving 13 bases between them. CDR3 length equals 14 residues. Germline V gives CDR1 MNHEY, CDR2 SVGEGT. The CDR3 DNA follows: TGTGCCAGCAGCAAACGTATTGGTTACAATGAGCAGTTCTTC. As protein: CASSKRIGYNEQFF.

This clonotype was counted only a few times. This chain joins TRBV3-1 and TRBJ2-7, with a tentative D call TRBD1 (6 bases). The CDR3 is 14 residues long. V gave up 3 bases and J gave up 3 bases, with 12 bases separating them. In germline, CDR1 is LGHDT, CDR2 YNNKEL (reference sequence). Written as DNA, the CDR3 is TGTGCCAGCAGCCAGGGTAGGGACATCTACGAGCAGTACTTC. This sequence encodes CASSQGRDIYEQYF.

This clonotype was seen a few times. The chain uses TRBV7-2 and TRBJ2-1, with TRBD2 identical over 7 bases. This CDR3 is 14 amino acids long. V shed 8 bases, J shed 3 bases, and the junction held 7 bases outside the gene matches. Germline CDR1 and CDR2: SGHTA and FQGNSA. The CDR3: CASGPRGVYNEQFF. DNA of the CDR3: TGTGCCAGCGGCCCCCGGGGGGTCTACAATGAGCAGTTCTTC.

The chain recombines TRBV2 with TRBJ2-5; 9 positions match TRBD2. CDR3 size: 13 residues. The V gene end was trimmed by 7 bases and the J gene end by 3 bases; junction bases not matched to a gene: 3. Germline V gene sequence: CDR1 SNHLY, CDR2 FYNNEI. Written as DNA, the CDR3 is TGTGCCAGCAAAAGGACTAGCGAAGAGACCCAGTACTTC. This codes for CASKRTSEETQYF.

V and J are TRBV6-5 and TRBJ1-3; 8 bases match TRBD1. The J segment lost 1 base and the V segment lost 8 bases, leaving 4 bases of the junction unmatched. In germline, CDR1 is MNHEY, CDR2 SVGAGI. This CDR3 region has 14 residues. In nucleotides, the CDR3 is TGTGCCAGCCTGGACAGGGCATCTGGAAACACCATATATTTT. Translated, it gives CASLDRASGNTIYF.

This rearrangement joins TRBV29-1 to TRBJ1-2, with D maybe TRBD1 (6 bases). CDR3 length equals 13 residues. Trimming removed 6 bases from V and 8 bases from J, with 19 bases in between. Germline CDR1 is SQVTM and CDR2 is ANQGSEA. CDR3 amino acids: CSVKTGRQGGYTF. In DNA form, the CDR3 reads TGCAGCGTGAAGACAGGTCGTCAGGGGGGCTACACCTTC. Filled out from reference TRBV29-1 and TRBJ1-2, the complete variable domain reads SAVISQKPSRDICQRGTSLTIQCQVDSQVTMMFWYRQQPGQSLTLIATANQGSEATYESGFVIDKFPISRPNLTFSTLTVSNMSPEDSSIYLCSVKTGRQGGYTFGSGTRLTVV.

This CDR3 reads CASSRDQTETQYF. The CDR3 nucleotides read TGTGCCAGCAGCCGGGACCAGACGGAGACCCAGTACTTC. This chain joins TRBV2 and TRBJ2-7; D assignment may be TRBD1 or TRBD2 (5 bases each). The end of the DNA fits TRBJ2-5 better, so the J call may be wrong. In germline, CDR1 is SNHLY, CDR2 FYNNEI. The CDR3 is made up of 13 amino acids.

This clonotype was counted a single time. The chain uses TRBV7-2 and TRBJ1-2; 9 nucleotides agree with TRBD1. V shed 1 base, J shed 2 bases, and the junction held 11 bases outside the gene matches. Germline CDR1 reads SGHTA; CDR2 reads FQGNSA. CDR3 length equals 18 residues. CDR3 in DNA: TGTGCCAGCAGCTTAGAGGGAACAGGGGGCCTACGAAACTATGGCTACACCTTC. Translating gives CASSLEGTGGLRNYGYTF.

The chain couples TRBV20-1 to TRBJ2-7; a weak D match, TRBD2 (6 bases). Looked up from germline, CDR1 is DFQATT and CDR2 is SNEGSKA (reference sequence). This CDR3 region has 15 residues. Trimming left V 1 base short and J 0 bases short, with 13 bases between. The CDR3 is CSARVGGGSSYEQYF. In DNA, the CDR3 is TGCAGTGCTAGAGTGGGTGGGGGGTCCTCCTACGAGCAGTACTTC.

This clonotype has only a few counts. The rearrangement uses TRBV7-2 and TRBJ2-7, with 12 positions matching TRBD2. This CDR3 region has 18 residues. Germline values: CDR1 SGHTA, CDR2 FQGNSA. V was clipped by 4 bases and J by 1 base; unmatched bases: 11. Here the CDR3 DNA reads TGTGCCAGCAGCTCCCCCTCTAGCGGGGGGGCCCTATCCTACGAGCAGTACTTC. Protein product: CASSSPSSGGALSYEQYF. Together with reference TRBV7-2 and TRBJ2-7, the CDR3 gives the full variable domain: GAGVSQSPSNKVTEKGKDVELRCDPISGHTALYWYRQSLGQGLEFLIYFQGNSAPDKSGLPSDRFSAERTGGSVSTLTIQRTQQEDSAVYLCASSSPSSGGALSYEQYFGPGTRLTVT.

This clonotype was recorded a few times. The chain joins TRBV28 to TRBJ2-7; D is uncertain. V was trimmed by 3 bases and J by 1 base, leaving 10 bases between them. This CDR3 contains 14 residues. Germline loops: CDR1 MDHEN, CDR2 SYDVKM. This CDR3 is CASSFGQVSYEQYF. The CDR3 DNA is TGTGCCAGCAGTTTTGGCCAGGTTTCCTACGAGCAGTACTTC.

The chain uses TRBV20-1 and TRBJ1-6, with a weak D call TRBD1 (5 bases). Trimming took off 6 bases at V and 0 bases at J, with 12 bases between the two ends. The CDR3 covers 15 residues. The germline CDR1 and CDR2 sequences are DFQATT and SNEGSKA (reference sequence). CDR3 loop: CSARRDSSYNSPLHF. CDR3 DNA sequence: TGCAGTGCGCGCAGGGATAGCTCCTATAATTCACCCCTCCACTTT.

The chain recombines TRBV2 with TRBJ2-5; tentative D call: TRBD2 (6 bases). CDR3 length: 16 residues. Trimming removed 0 bases at V and 3 bases at J, with 14 bases between. Germline CDR1 is SNHLY and CDR2 is FYNNEI. CDR3 sequence: CASSEAWTGGEETQYF. The CDR3 DNA reads TGTGCCAGCAGTGAAGCGTGGACCGGAGGGGAAGAGACCCAGTACTTC.

This rearrangement joins TRBV4-3 to TRBJ1-6; D is unresolved. This CDR3 region has 17 residues. Trimming cost V 0 bases and J 2 bases, with 11 bases left between them. Germline CDR1 is LGHNA and CDR2 is YSLEER. CDR3 protein: CASSQDEGATYNSPLHF. The CDR3 DNA follows: TGCGCCAGCAGCCAAGACGAGGGCGCGACCTATAATTCACCCCTCCACTTT.

The J gene is TRBJ2-7, the V gene TRBV5-1, with 8 bases that match TRBD1. The CDR3 contains 13 residues. V dropped 8 bases and J dropped 6; count of bases not matched to a gene: 10. CDR1 is SGHRS and CDR2 is YFSETQ in the germline V gene. The CDR3 is CASSGRGLFEQYF. For the CDR3, the DNA is TGCGCCAGTTCCGGCAGGGGGCTCTTCGAGCAGTACTTC.